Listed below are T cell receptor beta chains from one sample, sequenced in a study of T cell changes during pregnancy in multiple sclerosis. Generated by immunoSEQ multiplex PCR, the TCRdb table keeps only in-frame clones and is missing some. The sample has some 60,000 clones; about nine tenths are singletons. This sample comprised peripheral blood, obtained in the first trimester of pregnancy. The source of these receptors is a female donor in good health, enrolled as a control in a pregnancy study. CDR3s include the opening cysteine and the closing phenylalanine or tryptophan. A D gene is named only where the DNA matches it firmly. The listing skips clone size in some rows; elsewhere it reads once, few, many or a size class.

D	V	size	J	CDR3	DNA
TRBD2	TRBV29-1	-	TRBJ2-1	CSVEGGAGGRPYNEQFF	TGCAGCGTTGAAGGTGGGGCGGGGGGTCGCCCTTACAATGAGCAGTTCTTC
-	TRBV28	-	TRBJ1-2	CASSLRSERGYTF	TGTGCCAGCAGTCTCCGATCGGAGCGGGGCTACACCTTC
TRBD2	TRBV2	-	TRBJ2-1	CASSEGTSGYNEQFF	TGTGCCAGCAGTGAAGGGACTAGCGGCTACAATGAGCAGTTCTTC
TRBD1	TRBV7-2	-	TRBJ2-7	CASSSTGGRSEQYF	TGTGCCAGCAGCTCGACAGGGGGCCGGAGCGAGCAGTACTTC
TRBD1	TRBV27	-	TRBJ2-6	CASSLLTGGPAGANVLTF	TGTGCCAGCAGCCTTCTCACAGGGGGACCCGCCGGGGCCAACGTCCTGACTTTC
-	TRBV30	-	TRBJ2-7	CAWSVRVFYEQYF	TGTGCCTGGAGTGTACGGGTGTTTTACGAGCAGTACTTC
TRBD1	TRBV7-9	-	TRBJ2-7	CASSPTGTGNHEQYF	TGTGCCAGCAGCCCGACCGGGACAGGGAACCACGAGCAGTACTTC
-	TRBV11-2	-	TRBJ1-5	CASSSGFQPSQPQHF	TGTGCCAGCAGCTCGGGGTTCCAACCGAGTCAGCCCCAGCATTTT
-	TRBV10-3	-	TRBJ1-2	CAIPGRSVAYGYTF	TGTGCCATCCCAGGGAGGTCTGTAGCCTATGGCTACACCTTC
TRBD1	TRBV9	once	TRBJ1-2	CASSAKTWDRGREGNYGYTF	TGTGCCAGCAGCGCAAAAACCTGGGACAGGGGGCGAGAAGGTAACTATGGCTACACCTTC
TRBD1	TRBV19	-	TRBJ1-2	CASSIATGGDGYTF	TGTGCCAGTAGTATAGCGACAGGGGGAGACGGCTACACCTTC
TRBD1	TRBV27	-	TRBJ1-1	CASSLTGVTEAFF	TGTGCCAGCAGTTTGACAGGGGTCACTGAAGCTTTCTTT
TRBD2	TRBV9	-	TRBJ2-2	CASSPLAGNTGELFF	TGTGCCAGCAGCCCACTAGCGGGAAACACCGGGGAGCTGTTTTTT
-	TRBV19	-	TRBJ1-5	CASSIGGGRLNQPQHF	TGTGCCAGTAGTATTGGGGGGGGGCGGTTGAATCAGCCCCAGCATTTT
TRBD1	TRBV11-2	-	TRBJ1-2	CASSLVTGTGNGYTF	TGTGCCAGCAGCTTAGTTACTGGGACAGGGAATGGCTACACCTTC
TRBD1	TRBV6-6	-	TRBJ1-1	CATNRDRGYTEAFF	TGTGCCACAAACAGGGACAGGGGATATACTGAAGCTTTCTTT
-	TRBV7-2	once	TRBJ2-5	CASSLQGQETQYF	TGTGCCAGCAGCTTGCAGGGACAAGAGACCCAGTACTTC
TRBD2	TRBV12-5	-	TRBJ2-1	CASGSGAGDYNEQFF	TGTGCTAGTGGTTCCGGAGCGGGAGATTACAATGAGCAGTTCTTC
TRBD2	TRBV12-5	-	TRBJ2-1	CASGTGTSGGGFMNEQFF	TGTGCTAGTGGGACAGGGACTAGCGGGGGGGGTTTCATGAATGAGCAGTTCTTC
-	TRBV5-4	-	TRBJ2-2	CASSPDSLYGELFF	TGTGCCAGCAGCCCCGACTCGTTATACGGGGAGCTGTTTTTT
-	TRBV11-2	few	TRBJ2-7	CASSSLTESYEQYF	TGTGCCAGCAGCTCCCTGACAGAATCCTACGAGCAGTACTTC
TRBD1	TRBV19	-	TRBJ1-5	CASSIRGTGVHQPQHF	TGTGCCAGTAGTATACGGGGGACAGGGGTTCATCAGCCCCAGCATTTT
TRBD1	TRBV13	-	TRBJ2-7	CASSLRQGRDEQYF	TGTGCCAGCAGCCTTCGACAGGGTCGTGACGAGCAGTACTTC
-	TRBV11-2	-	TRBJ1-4	CASSLLQGANEKLFF	TGTGCCAGCAGCTTGTTACAAGGAGCTAATGAAAAACTGTTTTTT
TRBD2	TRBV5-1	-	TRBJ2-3	CASSPGLATTDTQYF	TGCGCCAGCAGCCCCGGACTAGCGACGACAGATACGCAGTATTTT
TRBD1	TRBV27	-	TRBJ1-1	CASSIRTGEDAFF	TGTGCCAGCAGTATTAGGACAGGAGAGGATGCTTTCTTT
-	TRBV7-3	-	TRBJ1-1	CASSRVRGSNTEAFF	TGTGCCAGCAGCCGTGTTAGGGGCAGTAACACTGAAGCTTTCTTT
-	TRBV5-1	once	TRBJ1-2	CASSSEGANYGYTF	TGCGCCAGCAGCTCGGAAGGGGCTAACTATGGCTACACCTTC
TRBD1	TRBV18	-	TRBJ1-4	CASSPGQETNEKLFF	TGTGCCAGCTCACCCGGACAGGAAACTAATGAAAAACTGTTTTTT
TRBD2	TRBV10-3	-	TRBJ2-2	CAIAVYSGRGELFF	TGTGCCATCGCCGTCTACAGCGGGAGAGGGGAGCTGTTTTTT
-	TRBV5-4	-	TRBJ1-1	CASSLQTDEAFF	TGTGCCAGCAGCCTTCAGACTGATGAAGCTTTCTTT
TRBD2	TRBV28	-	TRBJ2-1	CASSFNLAGSYNEQFF	TGTGCCAGCAGTTTCAACCTAGCGGGCTCCTACAATGAGCAGTTCTTC
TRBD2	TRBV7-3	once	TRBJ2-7	CASSSGLAGLYEQYF	TGTGCCAGCAGCTCCGGACTAGCGGGACTCTACGAGCAGTACTTC
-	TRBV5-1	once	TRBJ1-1	CASSLAPGLNTEAFF	TGCGCCAGCAGCTTGGCACCGGGATTGAACACTGAAGCTTTCTTT
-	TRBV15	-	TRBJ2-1	CATSKRTDSYNEQFF	TGTGCCACCAGCAAACGGACAGACTCCTACAATGAGCAGTTCTTC
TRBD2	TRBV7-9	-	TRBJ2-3	CASSTWTSGGPDTQYF	TGTGCCAGCAGCACCTGGACTAGCGGGGGCCCGGATACGCAGTATTTT
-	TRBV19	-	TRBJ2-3	CASSIWGHTDTQYF	TGTGCCAGTAGTATTTGGGGACACACAGATACGCAGTATTTT
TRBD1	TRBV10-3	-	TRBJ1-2	CAISEGQALGYTF	TGTGCCATCAGTGAAGGACAGGCGTTGGGCTACACCTTC
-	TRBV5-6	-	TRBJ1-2	CASSPGPNPPGAEGYTF	TGTGCCAGCAGCCCTGGCCCAAACCCCCCAGGGGCGGAGGGCTACACCTTC